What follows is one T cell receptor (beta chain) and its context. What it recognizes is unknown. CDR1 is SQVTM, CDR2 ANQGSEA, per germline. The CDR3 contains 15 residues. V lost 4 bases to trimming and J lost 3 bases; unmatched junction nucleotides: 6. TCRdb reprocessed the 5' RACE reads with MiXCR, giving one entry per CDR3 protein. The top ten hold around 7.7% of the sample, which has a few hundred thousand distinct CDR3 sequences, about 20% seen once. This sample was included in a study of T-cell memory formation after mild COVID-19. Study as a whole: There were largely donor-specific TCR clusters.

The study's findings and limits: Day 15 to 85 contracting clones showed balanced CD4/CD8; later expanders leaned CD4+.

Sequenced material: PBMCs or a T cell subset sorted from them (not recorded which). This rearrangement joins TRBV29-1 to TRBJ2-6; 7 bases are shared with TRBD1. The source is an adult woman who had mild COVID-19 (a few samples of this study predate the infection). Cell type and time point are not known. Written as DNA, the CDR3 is TGCAGCGTTGGACAGGGCGTATATGGGGCCAACGTCCTGACTTTC. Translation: CSVGQGVYGANVLTF.